These 28 T cell receptor beta chains were all obtained from the same sample, sequenced in a study of cytomegalovirus exposure and HLA in healthy donors. Assay used: immunoSEQ multiplex PCR; TCRdb lists only in-frame clones, some missing. The sample includes under 300,000 clones, about 86% of them seen just once. What was sequenced was PBMCs. All receptors derive from a woman under 30 in good health and CMV-seronegative.

The chain uses TRBV7-9 and TRBJ1-1; D gene uncertain. Per the germline V gene, CDR1 is SEHNR and CDR2 is FQNEAQ (reference sequence). This CDR3 comprises 15 residues. The V and J ends lost 5 bases and 1 base respectively, with 14 bases between them. The CDR3 loop is CASSPRPGQNTEAFF. The CDR3 nucleotides are TGTGCCAGCAGCCCAAGACCTGGGCAGAACACTGAAGCTTTCTTT.

The chain links TRBV11-2 to TRBJ2-4, with a possible D match to TRBD1 (7 bases). This CDR3 has 17 amino acids. The V gene lost 4 bases and the J gene lost 0 bases, with 16 bases spanning the gap. Germline V CDR1 and CDR2: SGHAT, FQNNGV. In nucleotides, the CDR3 is TGTGCCAGCAGCTCGGGACAGTCCGGGAGAGCCAAAAACATTCAGTACTTC. It specifies CASSSGQSGRAKNIQYF.

The gene calls are TRBV30 and TRBJ2-7; maybe TRBD2 (5 bases). Trimming cost V 7 bases and J 2 bases, with 12 bases left between them. The CDR3 is made up of 12 amino acids. Germline values: CDR1 GTSNPN, CDR2 SVGIG (reference sequence). CDR3 sequence reads: CAFVGKAYEQYF. The CDR3 region has the DNA TGTGCCTTCGTCGGGAAAGCCTACGAGCAGTACTTC.

In DNA form, the CDR3 reads TGTGCCAGCAGCTTCTTCCCGGGTGCCTACGAGCAGTACTTC. It specifies CASSFFPGAYEQYF. The chain couples TRBV7-2 to TRBJ2-7; no clear D gene. Trimming pared 3 bases from V and 2 bases from J, leaving 11 bases between. From germline, CDR1 is SGHTA and CDR2 FQGNSA. This CDR3 region has 14 residues.

The gene calls are TRBV9 and TRBJ2-3; 9 bases match TRBD2. After removal of 6 bases from V and 0 bases from J, the junction contained 2 bases not matched to a gene. The CDR3 spans 14 residues. Germline values: CDR1 SGDLS, CDR2 YYNGEE. CDR3 sequence: CASKGLASTDTQYF. CDR3 nucleotides: TGTGCCAGCAAAGGACTAGCGAGCACAGATACGCAGTATTTT.

The CDR3 spells CASSVGGAQETQYF. The CDR3 region has the DNA TGTGCCAGCAGCGTAGGGGGAGCACAAGAGACCCAGTACTTC. V gene TRBV9 combines with J gene TRBJ2-5; weak D call: TRBD2 (5 bases). The V gene lost 0 bases and the J gene lost 2 bases, with 8 bases spanning the gap. Germline V gene lookup returns CDR1 SGDLS and CDR2 YYNGEE. The CDR3 covers 14 residues. Supplemented by reference TRBV9 and TRBJ2-5, the full variable domain reads DSGVTQTPKHLITATGQRVTLRCSPRSGDLSVYWYQQSLDQGLQFLIQYYNGEERAKGNILERFSAQQFPDLHSELNLSSLELGDSALYFCASSVGGAQETQYFGPGTRLLVL.

The chain couples TRBV2 to TRBJ1-5; tentatively, D is TRBD1 (5 bases). V shed 3 bases and J shed 4 bases, with 10 bases lying between them. CDR3 length: 14 residues. In germline, CDR1 is SNHLY, CDR2 FYNNEI. The CDR3 DNA is TGTGCCAGCAGTGATCGGACAATTAATCAGCCCCAGCATTTT. This codes for CASSDRTINQPQHF. The full variable domain, its missing parts supplied by reference TRBV2 and TRBJ1-5, is EPEVTQTPSHQVTQMGQEVILRCVPISNHLYFYWYRQILGQKVEFLVSFYNNEISEKSEIFDDQFSVERPDGSNFTLKIRSTKLEDSAMYFCASSDRTINQPQHFGDGTRLSIL.

The CDR3 DNA sequence: TGTGCCAGCAGCTTAGGTGGGGGAGGGGGCAATCAGCCCCAGCATTTT. Its protein product is CASSLGGGGGNQPQHF. The chain carries TRBV7-8 and TRBJ1-5, with TRBD1 as a possible D gene (5 bases). Per the germline V gene, CDR1 is SGHVS and CDR2 is FQNEAQ. This CDR3 has 16 residues. V shed 1 base and J shed 2 bases, with 12 bases lying between them.

This sequence joins TRBV6-5 and TRBJ1-2; TRBD1 might be the D (5 bases). V was cut by 3 bases and J by 5 bases, with 10 bases left in between. This CDR3 is built from 13 residues. Per germline, CDR1 MNHEY and CDR2 SVGAGI. The CDR3 DNA sequence: TGTGCCAGCAGTTATAGGGACTTTTATGGCTACACCTTC. Protein sequence: CASSYRDFYGYTF.

The rearrangement joins TRBV5-8 to TRBJ1-5; the D gene is possibly TRBD1 (6 bases). This CDR3 contains 16 residues. V dropped 4 bases and J dropped 3 bases, with 17 bases sitting between them. Germline values: CDR1 SGHTS, CDR2 YDEGEE. The CDR3 region is CASSRTGQHNNQPQHF. In DNA form, the CDR3 reads TGTGCCAGCAGCCGTACCGGACAGCATAACAATCAGCCCCAGCATTTT.

The chain has TRBV6-1 and TRBJ2-5; 7 positions agree with TRBD2. J lost 1 base, V lost 2 bases, and 4 bases had no gene match. CDR3 length: 15 amino acids. CDR1 is MNHNS and CDR2 is SASEGT in the germline V gene. The CDR3 here is CASSEQGTTQETQYF. DNA for the CDR3: TGTGCCAGCAGTGAACAAGGGACTACCCAAGAGACCCAGTACTTC.

The table lists this clone with a few counts. This chain joins TRBV19 and TRBJ2-1; no clear D gene. The length of the CDR3 is 12 residues. CDR1 and CDR2 from the germline V gene are LNHDA and SQIVND (reference sequence). The V end was cut by 3 bases, the J end by 3 bases, with 3 bases between. The CDR3 reads CASSIYYNEQFF. The CDR3 bases are TGTGCCAGTAGTATCTACTACAATGAGCAGTTCTTC.

The rearrangement uses TRBV5-1 and TRBJ1-3, with D uncertain. The V end was cut by 2 bases, the J end by 0 bases, with 12 bases between. Germline CDR1 reads SGHRS; CDR2 reads YFSETQ. This CDR3 spans 16 amino acids. In DNA form, the CDR3 reads TGCGCCAGCAGCTTAGAGGCAGTCTCCTCTGGAAACACCATATATTTT. Translation gives CASSLEAVSSGNTIYF.

This chain links TRBV5-6 with TRBJ2-7; TRBD1 agrees at 8 bases. Germline lookup yields CDR1 SGHDT and CDR2 YYEEEE. The CDR3 runs 14 residues. The V gene end was trimmed by 0 bases and the J gene end by 4 bases; junction bases not matched to a gene: 3. The DNA for the CDR3 is TGTGCCAGCAGCTTGGGACAGGGGAGATACGAGCAGTACTTC. This codes for CASSLGQGRYEQYF.

The chain recombines TRBV12-5 with TRBJ2-1, with D perhaps TRBD2 (6 bases). The CDR3 length is 16 residues. Germline lookup yields CDR1 LGHNT and CDR2 FRNRAP. V lost 1 base, J lost 1 base, and 11 bases lay in between. Written as DNA, the CDR3 is TGTGCTAGTGGTTTGGGACTAGTCCTGTCCTACAATGAGCAGTTCTTC. Translated, it gives CASGLGLVLSYNEQFF.

The rearrangement uses TRBV30 and TRBJ1-3; perhaps TRBD1 as D (5 bases). The V gene lost 5 bases and the J gene lost 2 bases, with 10 bases spanning the gap. Germline assignment: CDR1 GTSNPN and CDR2 SVGIG (reference sequence). CDR3 size: 13 residues. The CDR3 DNA sequence: TGTGCCTGGGGGGGGGACCCTGGAAACACCATATATTTT. This encodes CAWGGDPGNTIYF. Together with reference TRBV30 and TRBJ1-3, the CDR3 gives the full variable domain: SQTIHQWPATLVQPVGSPLSLECTVEGTSNPNLYWYRQAAGRGLQLLFYSVGIGQISSEVPQNLSASRPQDRQFILSSKKLLLSDSGFYLCAWGGDPGNTIYFGEGSWLTVV.

The table lists this clone with a few counts. The chain's CDR3 is CASSQSGLAGNTGELFF. The DNA of the CDR3 is TGTGCCAGCAGCCAATCGGGACTAGCGGGAAACACCGGGGAGCTGTTTTTT. The rearrangement links TRBV4-2 to TRBJ2-2, with 13 nucleotides matching TRBD2. The CDR3 has 17 residues. Trimming at V came to 2 bases and at J to 2 bases, leaving 2 bases not matched to a gene. CDR1 LGHNA and CDR2 YNFKEQ come from the germline V gene.

The rearrangement uses TRBV5-6 and TRBJ2-1; a weak D match, TRBD2 (6 bases). Germline CDR1 is SGHDT and CDR2 is YYEEEE. The CDR3 is 16 amino acids. V shed 1 base and J shed 5 bases, with 16 bases lying between them. The CDR3 reads CASSLMWRGSNNEQFF. The CDR3 DNA sequence: TGTGCCAGCAGCTTGATGTGGCGGGGTAGCAACAATGAGCAGTTCTTC.

The chain uses TRBV6-5 and TRBJ2-7; 7 nucleotides match TRBD1. V gave up 6 bases and J gave up 5 bases; unmatched junction bases: 10. CDR1 is MNHEY, CDR2 SVGAGI, per germline. The CDR3 spans 14 residues. In DNA form, the CDR3 reads TGTGCCAGCAGCCCGCAGGGGGAAGGAGACGAGCAGTACTTC. Translating gives CASSPQGEGDEQYF.

In its sample, this clone was seen a few times. V gene TRBV27 combines with J gene TRBJ1-2; D remains unclear. This CDR3 comprises 16 residues. With 0 bases removed from V and 1 base from J, the gap between germline ends came to 12 bases. Germline CDR1 reads MNHEY; CDR2 reads SMNVEV (reference sequence). CDR3 residues: CASSLSMDSRNYGYTF. The DNA of the CDR3 is TGTGCCAGCAGTTTATCGATGGACTCACGTAACTATGGCTACACCTTC.

This clone was found once. The rearrangement links TRBV7-2 to TRBJ2-6; possibly TRBD2 for D (6 bases). CDR1 and CDR2 from the germline V gene are SGHTA and FQGNSA. V dropped 5 bases and J dropped 12 bases, with 17 bases sitting between them. The CDR3 has 14 amino acids. The DNA for the CDR3 is TGTGCCAGCAGCGTTGGGACCGCGGGGAGCGTCCTGACTTTC. Its translation: CASSVGTAGSVLTF.

This clone turned up a few times. The chain is built from TRBV5-1 and TRBJ2-5; 10 positions agree with TRBD1. CDR1 is SGHRS, CDR2 YFSETQ, per germline. This CDR3 region has 15 residues. The V and J ends lost 0 bases and 3 bases, in that order; junction bases with no gene match: 2. The CDR3 protein is CASSLGQGAEETQYF. Written as DNA, the CDR3 is TGCGCCAGCAGCTTGGGACAGGGGGCGGAAGAGACCCAGTACTTC.

The V call is TRBV6-5, the J call TRBJ2-2, with D unclear. Trimming took off 7 bases at V and 5 bases at J, with 11 bases between the two ends. CDR1 MNHEY and CDR2 SVGAGI come from the germline V gene. This CDR3 comprises 13 residues. CDR3 DNA: TGTGCCAGCAAAGCGCATCGGACCGGGGAGCTGTTTTTT. It is translated as CASKAHRTGELFF.

V is TRBV28 and J is TRBJ2-1, with a weak D call TRBD1 (6 bases). The CDR3 has 16 amino acids. Germline CDR1 reads MDHEN; CDR2 reads SYDVKM. V was shortened by 4 bases and J by 2 bases, with 15 bases between the two germline ends. The CDR3 DNA reads as TGTGCCAGCAGTTCCTACAGGGCTGGGACCTACAATGAGCAGTTCTTC. Translating it yields CASSSYRAGTYNEQFF. The full variable domain, in which reference TRBV28 and TRBJ2-1 provide the parts outside the CDR3, is DVKVTQSSRYLVKRTGEKVFLECVQDMDHENMFWYRQDPGLGLRLIYFSYDVKMKEKGDIPEGYSVSREKKERFSLILESASTNQTSMYLCASSSYRAGTYNEQFFGPGTRLTVL.

Note on this clone: The sample holds other DNA sequences that translate to the same CDR3. The chain uses TRBV11-2 and TRBJ1-3; tentatively, D is TRBD1 (6 bases). Trimming removed 4 bases from V and 0 bases from J, with 13 bases in between. This CDR3 has 16 residues. Looked up from germline, CDR1 is SGHAT and CDR2 is FQNNGV. The CDR3 here is CASSYKQGYSGNTIYF. Written as DNA, the CDR3 is TGTGCCAGCAGCTACAAACAGGGTTACTCTGGAAACACCATATATTTT.

The chain is built from TRBV21-1 and TRBJ2-1; TRBD2, the table's D call, lacks a check against the DNA. TRBV21-1 is designated a pseudogene. This CDR3 region has 16 residues. The CDR3 DNA follows: TGTGCCAGCAGCAAGGGACTAGCGGGAGGGAACAATGAGCAGTTCTTC. This codes for CASSKGLAGGNNEQFF.

The J gene is TRBJ1-2, the V gene TRBV7-6; D perhaps matches TRBD1 (5 bases). Germline V gives CDR1 SGHVS, CDR2 FNYEAQ. The CDR3 length is 11 residues. V gave up 5 bases and J gave up 6 bases, with 7 bases separating them. The CDR3 bases are TGTGCCAGCAGCGGCAGGGATGGCTACACCTTC. It codes for CASSGRDGYTF.

The chain recombines TRBV10-3 with TRBJ1-1; TRBD1 matches 8 bases. Germline lookup yields CDR1 ENHRY and CDR2 SYGVKD. The CDR3 is 13 residues long. With 9 bases clipped from V and 3 bases from J, the junction kept 6 bases outside the gene matches. Here the CDR3 reads CAMRQGSDTEAFF. The DNA for the CDR3 is TGTGCCATGCGACAGGGGTCGGACACTGAAGCTTTCTTT.